This is a list of T cell receptor beta chains from one sample in a study of metastatic and nonmetastatic thyroid tumors. With MiXCR, TCRdb called clones anew from the PCR reads. This table holds around 19,000 clones, around 29% found once. Sequences were obtained from blood. The receptors originated from a female donor with papillary thyroid cancer or a benign thyroid nodule (not recorded which). Some clones in this sample may be carry-over from other donors' samples. Each CDR3 is given with its conserved first and last residue. D genes are given only for firm matches. Expanded clones get a size class; other rows say once, few or many, or leave the size out.

v_gene: TRBV11-1
abundance: -
d_gene: TRBD2
len: 16
j_gene: TRBJ2-3
CDR3nt: TGTGCCAGCAGCTTATTAGCGGGACAACCCACAGATACGCAGTATTTT
CDR3aa: CASSLLAGQPTDTQYF

v_gene: TRBV30
abundance: -
d_gene: -
len: 15
j_gene: TRBJ1-6
CDR3nt: TGTGCCTGGACCCCGCGTGGCGCGATAGGATCACCCCTCCACTTT
CDR3aa: CAWTPRGAIGSPLHF

v_gene: TRBV19
abundance: medium-sized
d_gene: -
len: 17
j_gene: TRBJ1-2
CDR3nt: TGTGCCAGTAGTAGATCGGGCTTTTCCTTTTCTAACTATGGCTACACCTTC
CDR3aa: CASSRSGFSFSNYGYTF

v_gene: TRBV7-2
abundance: many
d_gene: TRBD2
len: 14
j_gene: TRBJ2-3
CDR3nt: TGTGCCAGCAGCTCTGCGACTAGCTCAAATACGCAGTATTTT
CDR3aa: CASSSATSSNTQYF

v_gene: TRBV4-1
abundance: -
d_gene: TRBD1
len: 15
j_gene: TRBJ2-7
CDR3nt: TGCGCCAGCAGCCGTTCACAGGGGAGCTCCTACGAGCAGTACTTC
CDR3aa: CASSRSQGSSYEQYF

v_gene: TRBV12-3/TRBV12-4
abundance: -
d_gene: TRBD2
len: 15
j_gene: TRBJ2-7
CDR3nt: TGTGCCAGCAGTTCCGGGAGGGGAAACCCCTACGAGCAGTACTTC
CDR3aa: CASSSGRGNPYEQYF

v_gene: TRBV11-2
abundance: -
d_gene: TRBD2
len: 15
j_gene: TRBJ2-3
CDR3nt: TGTTCCAGCAGCGCTTTAGCGGGGGGAGAAGATACGCAGTATTTT
CDR3aa: CSSSALAGGEDTQYF

v_gene: TRBV19
abundance: few
d_gene: TRBD1
len: 13
j_gene: TRBJ1-5
CDR3nt: TGTGCCAGTGGACAGGGGGGTAATCAGCCCCAGCATTTT
CDR3aa: CASGQGGNQPQHF

v_gene: TRBV4-3
abundance: medium-sized
d_gene: TRBD1
len: 13
j_gene: TRBJ2-1
CDR3nt: TGCGCCAGCAGCCCGACAGGGGGCAATGAGCAGTTCTTC
CDR3aa: CASSPTGGNEQFF

v_gene: TRBV5-1
abundance: -
d_gene: -
len: 15
j_gene: TRBJ2-7
CDR3nt: TGCGCCAGCAGCTTGTGGGTAAATAAGACCTACGAGCAGTACTTC
CDR3aa: CASSLWVNKTYEQYF

v_gene: TRBV6-6
abundance: -
d_gene: -
len: 15
j_gene: TRBJ2-3
CDR3nt: TGTGCCAGCAGTTACGGAACAGGTTTCACAGATACGCAGTATTTT
CDR3aa: CASSYGTGFTDTQYF

v_gene: TRBV9
abundance: -
d_gene: -
len: 15
j_gene: TRBJ2-1
CDR3nt: TGTGCCAGCACTCCCGGGACAATCTCCTACAATGAGCAGTTCTTC
CDR3aa: CASTPGTISYNEQFF

v_gene: TRBV7-9
abundance: many
d_gene: -
len: 13
j_gene: TRBJ2-7
CDR3nt: TGTGCCAGCAGCCGCCAGGGAGGCTACGAGCAGTACTTC
CDR3aa: CASSRQGGYEQYF

v_gene: TRBV20-1
abundance: -
d_gene: -
len: 14
j_gene: TRBJ2-1
CDR3nt: TGCAGTGCTAACGGAGCAAACTCCTACAATGAGCAGTTCTTC
CDR3aa: CSANGANSYNEQFF

v_gene: TRBV6-2/TRBV6-3
abundance: many
d_gene: TRBD1
len: 14
j_gene: TRBJ1-1
CDR3nt: TGTGCCAGCAGGACCGGGACAGGGAACACTGAAGCTTTCTTT
CDR3aa: CASRTGTGNTEAFF

v_gene: TRBV20-1
abundance: medium-sized
d_gene: -
len: 15
j_gene: TRBJ2-1
CDR3nt: TGCAGTGCTACCCAAGGAGGGGGGCGTGACAATGAGCAGTTCTTC
CDR3aa: CSATQGGGRDNEQFF

v_gene: TRBV7-8
abundance: -
d_gene: -
len: 17
j_gene: TRBJ1-2
CDR3nt: TGTGCCAGCAGCTTAGCGCGGGGGCCCGGAGCCGTCTATGGCTACACCTTC
CDR3aa: CASSLARGPGAVYGYTF

v_gene: TRBV11-3
abundance: -
d_gene: -
len: 14
j_gene: TRBJ2-1
CDR3nt: TGTGCCAGCAGCCCCCGGGACTCCTCAAATGAGCAGTTCTTC
CDR3aa: CASSPRDSSNEQFF

v_gene: TRBV7-2
abundance: -
d_gene: -
len: 12
j_gene: TRBJ1-2
CDR3nt: TGTGCCAGCAGCTCCCGTACAGCTGGCTACACCTTC
CDR3aa: CASSSRTAGYTF

v_gene: TRBV6-4
abundance: -
d_gene: -
len: 13
j_gene: TRBJ2-3
CDR3nt: TGTGCCAGCAGTGACAGGGACACATATACACAGTATTTT
CDR3aa: CASSDRDTYTQYF

v_gene: TRBV6-1
abundance: medium-sized
d_gene: TRBD2
len: 18
j_gene: TRBJ2-7
CDR3nt: TGTGCCAGCAGTGCTAGAACTAGCGGGAACGGCCAATACTACGAGCAGTACTTC
CDR3aa: CASSARTSGNGQYYEQYF

v_gene: TRBV27
abundance: few
d_gene: -
len: 16
j_gene: TRBJ2-5
CDR3nt: TGTGCCAGCAGTAAAAATGGGCGGGGGCGGTTGGAGACCCAGTACTTC
CDR3aa: CASSKNGRGRLETQYF

v_gene: TRBV9
abundance: many
d_gene: -
len: 14
j_gene: TRBJ1-6
CDR3nt: TGTGCCAGCAGCTCGCGGACCGGTAATTCACCCCTCCACTTT
CDR3aa: CASSSRTGNSPLHF

v_gene: TRBV10-3
abundance: -
d_gene: -
len: 13
j_gene: TRBJ2-1
CDR3nt: TGTGCCATCAGTGAGTCGATGGGTAATGAGCAGTTCTTC
CDR3aa: CAISESMGNEQFF

v_gene: TRBV18
abundance: -
d_gene: -
len: 13
j_gene: TRBJ1-1
CDR3nt: TGTGCCAGCTCACGGGCCTCGCGGGTGGGAGCTTTCTTT
CDR3aa: CASSRASRVGAFF

v_gene: TRBV4-1
abundance: -
d_gene: TRBD2
len: 16
j_gene: TRBJ2-7
CDR3nt: TGCGCCAGCAGCCAAGAAGAGGCTAGCGGTACCTACGAGCAGTACTTC
CDR3aa: CASSQEEASGTYEQYF

v_gene: TRBV6-4
abundance: many
d_gene: -
len: 14
j_gene: TRBJ2-3
CDR3nt: TGTGCCAGCAGTGATCGAGCGGGCACAGATACGCAGTATTTT
CDR3aa: CASSDRAGTDTQYF

v_gene: TRBV11-2
abundance: -
d_gene: -
len: 15
j_gene: TRBJ2-1
CDR3nt: TGTGCCAGCAGCCTTTCAGCAGGGGTCTACAATGAGCAGTTCTTC
CDR3aa: CASSLSAGVYNEQFF

v_gene: TRBV13
abundance: -
d_gene: -
len: 18
j_gene: TRBJ2-2
CDR3nt: TGTGCCAGCAGCTACGAGGGGCAGGGCGGTGAGAACACCGGGGAGCTGTTTTTT
CDR3aa: CASSYEGQGGENTGELFF

v_gene: TRBV11-2
abundance: many
d_gene: TRBD1
len: 13
j_gene: TRBJ1-5
CDR3nt: TGTGCCAGCAGCCGGGACAGGGATCAGCCCCAGCATTTT
CDR3aa: CASSRDRDQPQHF

v_gene: TRBV20-1
abundance: few
d_gene: -
len: 11
j_gene: TRBJ2-5
CDR3nt: TGCAGTGCTAGAGAGGGGGAGACCCAGTACTTC
CDR3aa: CSAREGETQYF

v_gene: TRBV11-2
abundance: -
d_gene: -
len: 14
j_gene: TRBJ2-1
CDR3nt: TGTGCCAGCGCGGGATGGGAGTCGGCCGATGAGCAGTTCTTC
CDR3aa: CASAGWESADEQFF

v_gene: TRBV7-9
abundance: many
d_gene: -
len: 13
j_gene: TRBJ1-2
CDR3nt: TGTGCCAGCAGCCTAGACAGTAACTATGGCTACACCTTC
CDR3aa: CASSLDSNYGYTF

v_gene: TRBV6-2/TRBV6-3
abundance: medium-sized
d_gene: -
len: 14
j_gene: TRBJ1-1
CDR3nt: TGTGCCAGCAGTCTCCAGACATCGAACACTGAAGCTTTCTTT
CDR3aa: CASSLQTSNTEAFF

v_gene: TRBV20-1
abundance: many
d_gene: TRBD2
len: 18
j_gene: TRBJ2-7
CDR3nt: TGCAGTGCTAGACCTTCCGGGACTAGCGGGAAGGGAGCCTACGAGCAGTACTTC
CDR3aa: CSARPSGTSGKGAYEQYF

v_gene: TRBV28
abundance: many
d_gene: -
len: 14
j_gene: TRBJ1-2
CDR3nt: TGTGCCAGCAGTCTCGGTGGGGGGTTGCATGGCTACACCTTC
CDR3aa: CASSLGGGLHGYTF

v_gene: TRBV19
abundance: few
d_gene: -
len: 13
j_gene: TRBJ2-7
CDR3nt: TGTGCCAGTAGTATAAGGGTCTCCTACGAGCAGTACTTC
CDR3aa: CASSIRVSYEQYF

v_gene: TRBV5-1
abundance: -
d_gene: TRBD1
len: 14
j_gene: TRBJ1-1
CDR3nt: TGCGCCAGCAGCTGGGACAGCAAGAACACTGAAGCTTTCTTT
CDR3aa: CASSWDSKNTEAFF

v_gene: TRBV10-1
abundance: many
d_gene: -
len: 14
j_gene: TRBJ1-5
CDR3nt: TGCGCCAGCAGTGAGAACCCTCTTGGTCAGCCCCAGCATTTT
CDR3aa: CASSENPLGQPQHF

v_gene: TRBV30
abundance: -
d_gene: -
len: 13
j_gene: TRBJ2-7
CDR3nt: TGTGCCTGGAGTGTAGGGGACGTCTACGAGCAGTACTTC
CDR3aa: CAWSVGDVYEQYF

v_gene: TRBV4-1
abundance: medium-sized
d_gene: -
len: 15
j_gene: TRBJ1-3
CDR3nt: TGCGCCAGCAGCCAAGAGGGCCGAGCTGGAAACACCATATATTTT
CDR3aa: CASSQEGRAGNTIYF

v_gene: TRBV5-1
abundance: few
d_gene: -
len: 15
j_gene: TRBJ1-1
CDR3nt: TGCGCCAGCAGCTTGGGGGTGGGGCTGAACACTGAAGCTTTCTTT
CDR3aa: CASSLGVGLNTEAFF

v_gene: TRBV5-6
abundance: many
d_gene: -
len: 11
j_gene: TRBJ2-1
CDR3nt: TGTGCCAGCAGCTTGGGAAGGGATACGTTCTTC
CDR3aa: CASSLGRDTFF

v_gene: TRBV5-4
abundance: -
d_gene: -
len: 14
j_gene: TRBJ1-2
CDR3nt: TGTGCCAGCATCTTGATGGGAGGGCCCCATGTCTACACCTTC
CDR3aa: CASILMGGPHVYTF

v_gene: TRBV12-3/TRBV12-4
abundance: -
d_gene: -
len: 13
j_gene: TRBJ1-6
CDR3nt: TGTGCCAGCAGTTTGGGCAGGAATTCACCCCTCCACTTT
CDR3aa: CASSLGRNSPLHF

v_gene: TRBV15
abundance: -
d_gene: -
len: 13
j_gene: TRBJ2-5
CDR3nt: TGTGCCACCAGCGGAATAGCTGGCGAGACCCAGTACTTC
CDR3aa: CATSGIAGETQYF

v_gene: TRBV2
abundance: -
d_gene: -
len: 15
j_gene: TRBJ2-2
CDR3nt: TGTGCCAGCAGTTGGACCGCCGGGGGAACCGGGGAGCTGTTTTTT
CDR3aa: CASSWTAGGTGELFF

v_gene: TRBV6-2/TRBV6-3
abundance: medium-sized
d_gene: -
len: 15
j_gene: TRBJ2-7
CDR3nt: TGTGCCAGCAGTTACCGGGACGATAGCTCCTACGAGCAGTACTTC
CDR3aa: CASSYRDDSSYEQYF

v_gene: TRBV5-1
abundance: -
d_gene: -
len: 13
j_gene: TRBJ1-3
CDR3nt: TGCGCCAGCACCGAAGGCTCTGGAAACACCATATATTTT
CDR3aa: CASTEGSGNTIYF

v_gene: TRBV9
abundance: many
d_gene: -
len: 17
j_gene: TRBJ2-2
CDR3nt: TGTGCCAGCAGCGTAGCCCGAGAGACAGCCAACACCGGGGAGCTGTTTTTT
CDR3aa: CASSVARETANTGELFF

v_gene: TRBV30
abundance: medium-sized
d_gene: TRBD2
len: 15
j_gene: TRBJ2-3
CDR3nt: TGTGCCTGGAGGACTAGCGGGGGGGTACCAGATACGCAGTATTTT
CDR3aa: CAWRTSGGVPDTQYF

v_gene: TRBV6-1
abundance: medium-sized
d_gene: -
len: 15
j_gene: TRBJ1-6
CDR3nt: TGTGCCAGCACCCTAGGGGGGAGTTATAATTCACCCCTCCACTTT
CDR3aa: CASTLGGSYNSPLHF

v_gene: TRBV14
abundance: many
d_gene: -
len: 15
j_gene: TRBJ1-6
CDR3nt: TGTGCCAGCAGCCAAGATCTTGTCCTGGGTTCACCCCTCCACTTT
CDR3aa: CASSQDLVLGSPLHF

v_gene: TRBV5-1
abundance: -
d_gene: TRBD1
len: 15
j_gene: TRBJ2-2
CDR3nt: TGCGCCAGCAGCTTGGCCACAGGGGGCACCGGGGAGCTGTTTTTT
CDR3aa: CASSLATGGTGELFF

v_gene: TRBV6-6
abundance: few
d_gene: -
len: 19
j_gene: TRBJ2-7
CDR3nt: TGTGCCAGCATTATGGGGGTGAGGCTAGCTGGAGGTCCTACCTACGAGCAGTACTTC
CDR3aa: CASIMGVRLAGGPTYEQYF